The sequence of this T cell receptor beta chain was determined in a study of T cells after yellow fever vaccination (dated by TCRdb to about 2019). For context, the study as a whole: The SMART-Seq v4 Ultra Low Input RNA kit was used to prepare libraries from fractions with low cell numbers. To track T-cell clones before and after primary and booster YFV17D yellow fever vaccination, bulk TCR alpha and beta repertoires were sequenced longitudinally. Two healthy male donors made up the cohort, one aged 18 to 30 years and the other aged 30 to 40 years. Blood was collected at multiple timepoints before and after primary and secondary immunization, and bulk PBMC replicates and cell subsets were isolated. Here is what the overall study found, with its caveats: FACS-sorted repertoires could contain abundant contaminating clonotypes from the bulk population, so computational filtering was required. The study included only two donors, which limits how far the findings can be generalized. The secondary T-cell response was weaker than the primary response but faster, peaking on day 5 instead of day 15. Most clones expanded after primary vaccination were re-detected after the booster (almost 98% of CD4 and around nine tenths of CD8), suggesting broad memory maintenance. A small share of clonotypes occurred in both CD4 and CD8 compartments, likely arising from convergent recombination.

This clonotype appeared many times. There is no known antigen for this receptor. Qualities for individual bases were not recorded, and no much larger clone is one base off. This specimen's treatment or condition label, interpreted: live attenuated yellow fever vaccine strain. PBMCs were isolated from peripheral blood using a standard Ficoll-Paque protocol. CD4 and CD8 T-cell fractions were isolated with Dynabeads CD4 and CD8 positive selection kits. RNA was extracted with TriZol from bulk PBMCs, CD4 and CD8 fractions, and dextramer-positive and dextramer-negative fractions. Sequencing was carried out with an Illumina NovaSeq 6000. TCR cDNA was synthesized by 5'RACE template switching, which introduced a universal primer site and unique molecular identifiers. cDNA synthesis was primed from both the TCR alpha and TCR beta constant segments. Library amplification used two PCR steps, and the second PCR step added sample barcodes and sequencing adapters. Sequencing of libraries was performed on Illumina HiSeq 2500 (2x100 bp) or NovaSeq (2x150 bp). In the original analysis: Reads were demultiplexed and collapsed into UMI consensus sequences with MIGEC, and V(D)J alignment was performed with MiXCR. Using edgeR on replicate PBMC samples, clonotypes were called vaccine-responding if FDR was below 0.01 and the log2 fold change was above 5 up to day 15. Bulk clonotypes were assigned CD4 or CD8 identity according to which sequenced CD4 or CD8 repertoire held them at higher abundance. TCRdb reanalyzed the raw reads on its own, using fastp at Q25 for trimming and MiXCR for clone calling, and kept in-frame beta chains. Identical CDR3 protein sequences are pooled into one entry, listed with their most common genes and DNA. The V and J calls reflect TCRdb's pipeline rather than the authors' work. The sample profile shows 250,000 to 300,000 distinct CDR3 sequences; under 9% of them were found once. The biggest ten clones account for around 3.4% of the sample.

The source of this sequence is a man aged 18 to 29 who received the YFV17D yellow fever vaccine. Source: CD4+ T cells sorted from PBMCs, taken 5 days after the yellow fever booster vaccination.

CDR3 protein: CASSLLTDQPQHF. The DNA sequence is as follows: TGTGCCAGCAGCTTACTGACAGATCAGCCCCAGCATTTT. The chain couples TRBV12-3 or TRBV12-4 to TRBJ1-5; TRBD1 could be the D gene, as 5 bases match. V drops 6 bases and J drops 5 bases, leaving 11 bases in between. The CDR3 contains 13 residues, cysteine and phenylalanine counted. CDR3 DNA only is kept here, 39 bases in frame from base 1.